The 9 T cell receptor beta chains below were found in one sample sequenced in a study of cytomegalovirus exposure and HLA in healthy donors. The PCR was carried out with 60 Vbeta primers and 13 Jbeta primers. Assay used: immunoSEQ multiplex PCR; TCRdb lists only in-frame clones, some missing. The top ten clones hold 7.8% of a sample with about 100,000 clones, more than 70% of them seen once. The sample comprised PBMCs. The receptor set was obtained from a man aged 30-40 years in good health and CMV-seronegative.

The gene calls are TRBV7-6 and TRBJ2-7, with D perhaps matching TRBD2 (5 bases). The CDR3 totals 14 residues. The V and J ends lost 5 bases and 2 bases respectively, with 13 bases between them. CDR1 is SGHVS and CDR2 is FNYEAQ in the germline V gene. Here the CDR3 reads CASSPLGKPYEQYF. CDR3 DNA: TGTGCCAGCAGCCCACTCGGGAAACCCTACGAGCAGTACTTC. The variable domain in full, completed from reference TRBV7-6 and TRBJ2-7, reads GAGVSQSPRYKVTKRGQDVALRCDPISGHVSLYWYRQALGQGPEFLTYFNYEAQQDKSGLPNDRFSAERPEGSISTLTIQRTEQRDSAMYRCASSPLGKPYEQYFGPGTRLTVT.

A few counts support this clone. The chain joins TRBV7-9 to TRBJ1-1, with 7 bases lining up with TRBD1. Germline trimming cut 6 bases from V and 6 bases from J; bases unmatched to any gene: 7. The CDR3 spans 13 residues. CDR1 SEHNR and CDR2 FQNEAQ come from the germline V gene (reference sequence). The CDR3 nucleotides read TGTGCCAGCAGGCGACAGGGTTTCTCTGAAGCTTTCTTT. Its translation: CASRRQGFSEAFF.

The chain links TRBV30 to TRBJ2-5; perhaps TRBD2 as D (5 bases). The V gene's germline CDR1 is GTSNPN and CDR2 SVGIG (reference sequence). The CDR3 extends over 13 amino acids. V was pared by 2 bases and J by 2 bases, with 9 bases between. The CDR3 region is CAWSTGIQETQYF. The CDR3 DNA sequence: TGTGCCTGGAGTACGGGGATACAAGAGACCCAGTACTTC.

CDR3 DNA sequence: TGTGCCAGCAGCGACCACAGGGGGCTAGGCTCTGGGGCCAACGTCCTGACTTTC. Its translation: CASSDHRGLGSGANVLTF. The rearrangement joins TRBV9 to TRBJ2-6, with 9 bases that match TRBD1. Germline V gene sequence: CDR1 SGDLS, CDR2 YYNGEE. The CDR3 contains 18 residues. J was trimmed by 0 bases and V by 3 bases; bases with no gene match: 7.

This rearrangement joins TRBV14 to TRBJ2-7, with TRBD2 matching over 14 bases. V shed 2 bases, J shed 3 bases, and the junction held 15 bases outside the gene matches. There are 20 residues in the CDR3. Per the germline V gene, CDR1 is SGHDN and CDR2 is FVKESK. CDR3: CASSQRPGTSGGRWDYEQYF. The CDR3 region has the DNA TGTGCCAGCAGCCAACGCCCCGGGACTAGCGGGGGCAGGTGGGACTACGAGCAGTACTTC.

The CDR3 spells CAWTSPGTSVRDTQYF. The CDR3 DNA reads as TGTGCCTGGACCTCCCCGGGGACTAGCGTGAGAGATACGCAGTATTTT. The chain links TRBV30 to TRBJ2-3; 10 nucleotides agree with TRBD2. CDR1 and CDR2 from the germline V gene are GTSNPN and SVGIG (reference sequence). The CDR3 contains 16 residues. Trimming took 4 bases from V and 5 from J; bases not matched to a gene: 12.

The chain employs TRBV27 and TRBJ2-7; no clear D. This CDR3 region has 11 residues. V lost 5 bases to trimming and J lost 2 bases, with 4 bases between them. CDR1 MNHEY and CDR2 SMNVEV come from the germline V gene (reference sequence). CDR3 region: CASSTTYEQYF. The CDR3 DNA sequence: TGTGCCAGCAGTACTACCTACGAGCAGTACTTC.

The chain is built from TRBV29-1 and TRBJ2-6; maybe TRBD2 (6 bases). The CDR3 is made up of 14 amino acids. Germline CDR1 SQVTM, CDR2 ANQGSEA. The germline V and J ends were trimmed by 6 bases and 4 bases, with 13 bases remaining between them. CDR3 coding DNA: TGCAGCGTCGGACCGACTAGGGGGGCCAACGTCCTGACTTTC. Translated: CSVGPTRGANVLTF. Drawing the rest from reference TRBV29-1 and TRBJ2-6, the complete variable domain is SAVISQKPSRDICQRGTSLTIQCQVDSQVTMMFWYRQQPGQSLTLIATANQGSEATYESGFVIDKFPISRPNLTFSTLTVSNMSPEDSSIYLCSVGPTRGANVLTFGAGSRLTVL.

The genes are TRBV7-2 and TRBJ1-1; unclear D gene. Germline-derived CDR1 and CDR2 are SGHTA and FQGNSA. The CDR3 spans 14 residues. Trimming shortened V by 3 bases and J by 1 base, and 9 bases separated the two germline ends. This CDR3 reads CASSLFPGNTEAFF. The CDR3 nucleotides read TGTGCCAGCAGCTTGTTTCCGGGGAACACTGAAGCTTTCTTT. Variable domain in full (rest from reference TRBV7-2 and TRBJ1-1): GAGVSQSPSNKVTEKGKDVELRCDPISGHTALYWYRQSLGQGLEFLIYFQGNSAPDKSGLPSDRFSAERTGGSVSTLTIQRTQQEDSAVYLCASSLFPGNTEAFFGQGTRLTVV.